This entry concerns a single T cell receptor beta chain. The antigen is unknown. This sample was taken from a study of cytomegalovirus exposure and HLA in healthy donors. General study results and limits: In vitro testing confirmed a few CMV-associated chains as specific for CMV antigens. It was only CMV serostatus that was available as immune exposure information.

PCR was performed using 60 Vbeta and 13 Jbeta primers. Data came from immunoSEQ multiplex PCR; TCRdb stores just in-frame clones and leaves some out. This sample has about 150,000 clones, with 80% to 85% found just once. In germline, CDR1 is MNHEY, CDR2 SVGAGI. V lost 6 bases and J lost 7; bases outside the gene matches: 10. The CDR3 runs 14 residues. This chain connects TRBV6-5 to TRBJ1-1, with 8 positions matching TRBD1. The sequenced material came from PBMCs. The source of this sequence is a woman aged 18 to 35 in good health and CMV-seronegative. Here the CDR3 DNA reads TGTGCCAGCAGCCGGGACAGGTCCCTACTTGAAGCTTTCTTT. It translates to CASSRDRSLLEAFF.